This TCR beta chain emerged from a study of blood T cell repertoires in COVID-19. Background on the study: There were acute and convalescent COVID-19 samples, and they came from the United States, Italy and Spain.

Germline lookup yields CDR1 KGHDR and CDR2 SFDVKD. CDR3 size: 15 residues. V trimming: 7 bases; J trimming: 2 bases; junction bases outside the gene matches: 4. Assay used: immunoSEQ multiplex PCR; TCRdb lists only in-frame clones, some missing. This table has around 110,000 clones, about 64% appearing once. Sequenced input: peripheral blood. The sequence derives from a human donor with acute or convalescent COVID-19. The donor label of this sample is uncertain. V gene TRBV24-1 combines with J gene TRBJ2-1; 10 nucleotides line up with TRBD2. In nucleotides, the CDR3 is TGTGCCACCAGCGGAGCGGGGGGGCCCTACAATGAGCAGTTCTTC. Its translation is CATSGAGGPYNEQFF.